The T cell receptor (beta chain) under discussion was sequenced for a study of CD8 T cells in Susac syndrome. Trimming removed 0 bases at V and 7 bases at J, with 15 bases between. The CDR3 sequence is 16 residues long. CDR1 LGHNA and CDR2 YSLEER come from the germline V gene. This clonotype was counted once. Random hexamers primed reverse transcription of about 0.45 to 1 ug RNA. TCRdb processed the immunoSEQ multiplex PCR reads anew with MiXCR; each CDR3 protein has one entry. The sample has 150,000 to 200,000 distinct CDR3 sequences, 90% to 95% seen once. Material: CD4+ T cells from PBMCs. The chain uses TRBV4-3 and TRBJ2-2; a possible D gene is TRBD2 (6 bases). This clonotype was obtained from a human donor in good health. CDR3 loop: CASSQDYGLAIGELFF. The CDR3 DNA follows: TGCGCCAGCAGCCAAGATTACGGCCTAGCGATCGGGGAGCTGTTTTTT.